These 23 T cell receptor beta chains share one sample of origin, sequenced in a study of cytomegalovirus exposure and HLA in healthy donors. The PCR had 60 Vbeta and 13 Jbeta primers. Generated by immunoSEQ multiplex PCR, the TCRdb table keeps only in-frame clones and is missing some. The data show approximately 220,000 clones, over 65% seen once. Sequencing was performed on PBMCs. The origin of the receptors is a man aged 18 to 30 in good health and CMV-seronegative.

There are a few counts of this clone. V usage is TRBV29-1 and J usage is TRBJ2-1, with 9 bases identical to TRBD1. The CDR3 extends over 14 amino acids. With V trimmed by 7 bases and J by 5 bases, 9 bases remained unmatched. Looked up from germline, CDR1 is SQVTM and CDR2 is ANQGSEA. The CDR3 region is CSETGTGYNNEQFF. The CDR3 nucleotides read TGCAGCGAAACCGGGACAGGGTATAACAATGAGCAGTTCTTC.

The CDR3: CAIAGGLYNEQFF. The CDR3 nucleotides are TGTGCCATAGCGGGAGGCCTATACAATGAGCAGTTCTTC. The chain recombines TRBV30 with TRBJ2-1; TRBD2 matches 10 bases. The trim removed 8 bases at V and 4 bases at J, leaving 5 bases unmatched. In germline, CDR1 is GTSNPN, CDR2 SVGIG (reference sequence). This CDR3 spans 13 amino acids.

A word on this clone: The sample carries other DNA sequences with the same CDR3. The chain couples TRBV15 to TRBJ1-4; possibly TRBD1 for D (6 bases). This CDR3 comprises 16 residues. V was pared by 3 bases and J by 5 bases, with 16 bases between. Germline V lookup: CDR1 LNHNV, CDR2 YYDKDF (reference sequence). The DNA for the CDR3 is TGTGCCACCAGCAGGTACCGCAGACAGGTAAATGAAAAACTGTTTTTT. Translating it yields CATSRYRRQVNEKLFF. Supplemented by reference TRBV15 and TRBJ1-4, the full variable domain reads DAMVIQNPRYQVTQFGKPVTLSCSQTLNHNVMYWYQQKSSQAPKLLFHYYDKDFNNEADTPDNFQSRRPNTSFCFLDIRSPGLGDTAMYLCATSRYRRQVNEKLFFGSGTQLSVL.

This clone was recorded a few times. This rearrangement joins TRBV5-4 to TRBJ1-2; TRBD1 aligns across 9 bases. This CDR3 region has 17 residues. J gave up 0 bases and V 2 bases, and 8 bases lay outside the gene matches. Germline CDR1 and CDR2: SGHNT and YYREEE (reference sequence). The CDR3 reads CASSLKFTGGSNYGYTF. The CDR3 DNA sequence: TGTGCCAGCAGCTTAAAATTTACAGGGGGCTCTAACTATGGCTACACCTTC.

The chain has TRBV7-6 and TRBJ2-1; 16 bases map to TRBD2. The germline V gene has CDR1 SGHVS and CDR2 FNYEAQ. This CDR3 is built from 17 residues. V shed 4 bases, J shed 5 bases, and the junction held 5 bases outside the gene matches. CDR3 in amino acids: CASSSPGLAGGNNEQFF. The CDR3 DNA reads TGTGCCAGCAGCTCTCCGGGACTAGCGGGAGGGAACAATGAGCAGTTCTTC.

This clone turned up a few times. The V and J genes are TRBV30 and TRBJ2-1, with D tentatively TRBD2 (6 bases). V lost 1 base to trimming and J lost 2 bases, with 9 bases between them. From germline, CDR1 is GTSNPN and CDR2 SVGIG (reference sequence). This CDR3 comprises 14 residues. CDR3 coding DNA: TGTGCCTGGAGTGGAGCGGGCGCCTACAATGAGCAGTTCTTC. Translated, it gives CAWSGAGAYNEQFF. The whole variable domain, remainder taken from reference TRBV30 and TRBJ2-1, is SQTIHQWPATLVQPVGSPLSLECTVEGTSNPNLYWYRQAAGRGLQLLFYSVGIGQISSEVPQNLSASRPQDRQFILSSKKLLLSDSGFYLCAWSGAGAYNEQFFGPGTRLTVL.

The V gene is TRBV28, the J gene TRBJ1-1; perhaps TRBD1 as D (6 bases). V lost 6 bases to trimming and J lost 1 base, with 9 bases between them. Looked up from germline, CDR1 is MDHEN and CDR2 is SYDVKM. The CDR3 loop spans 13 amino acids. The CDR3 bases are TGTGCCAGCAGGGTACAGGGGAACACTGAAGCTTTCTTT. It translates to CASRVQGNTEAFF.

The chain uses TRBV11-1 and TRBJ2-7; D gene ambiguous. In germline, CDR1 is SGHAT, CDR2 FQDESV (reference sequence). This CDR3 contains 14 residues. V was shortened by 3 bases and J by 2 bases, with 11 bases between the two germline ends. CDR3 bases: TGTGCCAGCAGCTTGGGTCAGGTGGCCTACGAGCAGTACTTC. Translating it yields CASSLGQVAYEQYF.

This clone was detected only a few times. This CDR3 is CAISERRGDPYEQYF. The CDR3 DNA reads TGTGCCATCAGTGAACGGCGGGGGGACCCCTACGAGCAGTACTTC. The chain couples TRBV10-3 to TRBJ2-7; 8 bases match TRBD2. Trimming took 3 bases from V and 2 from J; bases not matched to a gene: 6. From germline, CDR1 is ENHRY and CDR2 SYGVKD. The CDR3 covers 15 residues.

V is TRBV11-2 and J is TRBJ2-2, with 12 bases aligning to TRBD2. The CDR3 is 17 amino acids. Germline trimming cut 2 bases from V and 1 base from J; bases unmatched to any gene: 2. From germline, CDR1 is SGHAT and CDR2 FQNNGV. CDR3 nucleotides: TGTGCCAGCAGCTTACTAGCGGGAGGGCTGAACACCGGGGAGCTGTTTTTT. Amino acid sequence: CASSLLAGGLNTGELFF.

The chain recombines TRBV27 with TRBJ1-5, with no clear D. Trimming stripped 7 bases from V and 3 bases from J, with 13 bases between. CDR1 is MNHEY, CDR2 SMNVEV, per germline (reference sequence). The CDR3 consists of 14 residues. The CDR3 protein is CASTPRGPNQPQHF. CDR3 in DNA: TGTGCCAGCACCCCCCGGGGTCCCAATCAGCCCCAGCATTTT.

In DNA, the CDR3 is TGCGCCAGCAGCTCGGGACTAGCGGGCCAAGAGACCCAGTACTTC. Protein: CASSSGLAGQETQYF. The chain links TRBV5-1 to TRBJ2-5, with TRBD2 identical over 12 bases. Germline-derived CDR1 and CDR2 are SGHRS and YFSETQ. There are 15 residues in the CDR3. Losses at the gene ends were 3 bases for V and 1 base for J; bases not matched to a gene: 1. The full variable domain, in which reference TRBV5-1 and TRBJ2-5 provide the parts outside the CDR3, is KAGVTQTPRYLIKTRGQQVTLSCSPISGHRSVSWYQQTPGQGLQFLFEYFSETQRNKGNFPGRFSGRQFSNSRSEMNVSTLELGDSALYLCASSSGLAGQETQYFGPGTRLLVL.

The gene calls are TRBV29-1 and TRBJ1-6; D not resolved. Germline CDR1 is SQVTM and CDR2 is ANQGSEA. Trimming shortened V by 5 bases and J by 6 bases, and 11 bases separated the two germline ends. This CDR3 has 13 amino acids. The CDR3 sequence is CSVQQAPNSPLHF. CDR3 in DNA: TGCAGCGTTCAGCAGGCCCCTAATTCACCCCTCCACTTT.

This sequence joins TRBV7-9 and TRBJ2-7; possible D gene TRBD2, 5 bases. V shed 3 bases and J shed 1 base, with 10 bases lying between them. The CDR3 is 14 amino acids. The germline gives CDR1 SEHNR, CDR2 FQNEAQ (reference sequence). The CDR3 DNA reads as TGTGCCAGCAGCTTTTCGAGCGGTTCCTACGAGCAGTACTTC. Translated, it gives CASSFSSGSYEQYF. The entire variable domain, with the rest obtained from reference TRBV7-9 and TRBJ2-7, is as follows: DTGVSQNPRHKITKRGQNVTFRCDPISEHNRLYWYRQTLGQGPEFLTYFQNEAQLEKSRLLSDRFSAERPKGSFSTLEIQRTEQGDSAMYLCASSFSSGSYEQYFGPGTRLTVT.

This chain uses TRBV28 with TRBJ2-1; 8 bases align to TRBD2. Per the germline V gene, CDR1 is MDHEN and CDR2 is SYDVKM. V dropped 5 bases and J dropped 0; count of bases not matched to a gene: 6. CDR3 size: 16 residues. The CDR3 region is CASSTPSGSSYNEQFF. The CDR3 nucleotides read TGTGCCAGCAGTACCCCTAGCGGGTCCTCCTACAATGAGCAGTTCTTC.

In its sample, this clone was seen a few times. The J gene is TRBJ2-3, the V gene TRBV7-9; D call uncertain. The germline gives CDR1 SEHNR, CDR2 FQNEAQ (reference sequence). Trimming removed 3 bases from V and 2 bases from J, with 12 bases in between. The CDR3 is 15 amino acids. The CDR3 nucleotides read TGTGCCAGCAGCTTTACCCAGGCTCCCACAGATACGCAGTATTTT. Amino acid sequence: CASSFTQAPTDTQYF.

V and J are TRBV7-2 and TRBJ1-5; no clear D. CDR1 and CDR2 (germline): SGHTA, FQGNSA. This CDR3 has 13 amino acids. Trimming took 5 bases from V and 4 from J, leaving 9 bases between them. CDR3 protein: CASSPQENQPQHF. The CDR3 nucleotides are TGTGCCAGCAGCCCCCAGGAAAATCAGCCCCAGCATTTT.

This sequence joins TRBV28 and TRBJ2-5, with TRBD2 identical over 14 bases. Per the germline V gene, CDR1 is MDHEN and CDR2 is SYDVKM. The CDR3 sequence is 16 residues long. J gave up 3 bases and V 6 bases, and 6 bases lay outside the gene matches. CDR3 protein: CASRPGLAGGEETQYF. Written as DNA, the CDR3 is TGTGCCAGCAGACCAGGACTAGCGGGAGGTGAAGAGACCCAGTACTTC.

The chain uses TRBV27 and TRBJ2-7, with D possibly matching TRBD1 (6 bases). CDR1 is MNHEY, CDR2 SMNVEV, per germline (reference sequence). The V and J ends lost 8 bases and 4 bases respectively, with 15 bases between them. CDR3 length: 13 amino acids. CDR3 sequence reads: CASRRAQGYEQYF. CDR3 bases: TGTGCCAGCCGCCGGGCCCAGGGGTACGAGCAGTACTTC.

The CDR3 sequence: CATSGTSGSEAKNIQYF. The CDR3 DNA reads TGTGCCACCTCAGGGACTAGCGGGAGCGAAGCCAAAAACATTCAGTACTTC. The chain recombines TRBV10-3 with TRBJ2-4, with TRBD2 matching 14 bases. V trimming: 10 bases; J trimming: 0 bases; junction bases outside the gene matches: 8. This CDR3 has 17 residues. Germline assignment: CDR1 ENHRY and CDR2 SYGVKD.

The chain combines TRBV29-1 with TRBJ2-7; 11 nucleotides agree with TRBD1. Trimming took 2 bases from V and 6 from J; bases not matched to a gene: 12. Germline loops: CDR1 SQVTM, CDR2 ANQGSEA. The CDR3 is made up of 16 amino acids. CDR3: CSVESVRRTGGVEQYF. The CDR3 DNA reads as TGCAGCGTTGAAAGTGTGCGCAGGACAGGGGGCGTCGAGCAGTACTTC.

This clone was recorded a few times. This chain joins TRBV6-1 and TRBJ2-1; possibly TRBD1 for D (5 bases). V dropped 6 bases and J dropped 8 bases, with 14 bases sitting between them. The CDR3 has 13 residues. CDR1 is MNHNS and CDR2 is SASEGT in the germline V gene. The CDR3 DNA reads TGTGCCAGCAGAAGGACGACAGTCCATGAGCAGTTCTTC. This sequence encodes CASRRTTVHEQFF.

V and J are TRBV6-1 and TRBJ1-2, with D hard to call. Trimming removed 8 bases from V and 14 bases from J, with 24 bases in between. The germline gives CDR1 MNHNS, CDR2 SASEGT. This CDR3 is 13 amino acids long. This CDR3 is CASLREGAPLKTF. CDR3 nucleotides: TGTGCCAGCTTGCGAGAGGGAGCCCCACTCAAGACCTTC.